This passage covers 9 T cell receptor beta chains from one sample sequenced in a study of CD8 T cells in ankylosing spondylitis. Each CDR3 protein is one row after TCRdb ran MiXCR on the 5' RACE reads. This table holds 160,000 or so distinct CDR3 sequences, 9.8% found once. Sequencing was carried out using blood, either unsorted or a sorted T cell fraction (not recorded which). The receptors originated from a female donor with ankylosing spondylitis or in good health (not recorded which).

This clonotype was detected ten times or more. The rearrangement uses TRBV12-3 or TRBV12-4 and TRBJ2-1, with D possibly called TRBD1 or TRBD2 (5 bases each). Between the trimmed V and J ends, which lost 5 bases and 0 bases, there was a span of 11 bases. CDR3 length: 15 residues. CDR3 loop: CASSPRGPSYNEQFF. DNA of the CDR3: TGTGCCAGCAGTCCCCGGGGCCCCTCCTACAATGAGCAGTTCTTC.

This clonotype was counted many times. V is TRBV29-1 and J is TRBJ2-1; 9 bases are a match to TRBD2. The CDR3 spans 14 residues. The trim removed 7 bases at V and 2 bases at J, leaving 6 bases unmatched. CDR1 and CDR2 (germline): SQVTM, ANQGSEA. This CDR3 reads CSAPSGRTYNEQFF. As DNA, the CDR3 is TGCAGCGCTCCAAGCGGGAGGACCTACAATGAGCAGTTCTTC.

This clonotype appeared a few times. The chain couples TRBV12-3 or TRBV12-4 to TRBJ2-7, with TRBD1 identical over 8 bases. The CDR3 sequence is 15 residues long. The ends lost 1 base at V and 3 bases at J; junction bases unmatched: 5. CDR3 sequence reads: CASSLGTGSHYEQYF. Here the CDR3 DNA reads TGTGCCAGCAGTTTAGGGACAGGGAGTCACTACGAGCAGTACTTC.

In this sample, this clonotype turned up many times. The genes are TRBV12-3 or TRBV12-4 and TRBJ2-7, with D unresolved. The CDR3 is 13 amino acids. The ends were cut back, 3 bases at V and 1 base at J, with 7 bases in the middle. The CDR3 region has the DNA TGTGCCAGCAGTTTGGGGTTTTCCTACGAGCAGTACTTC. Amino acid sequence: CASSLGFSYEQYF.

This clonotype was counted a few times. The chain couples TRBV7-9 to TRBJ2-3; 10 nucleotides match TRBD1. The ends lost 4 bases at V and 5 bases at J; junction bases unmatched: 3. The CDR3 is made up of 14 amino acids. Germline CDR1 is SEHNR and CDR2 is FQNEAQ (reference sequence). CDR3 bases: TGTGCCAGCAGCTCGGGACAGGGGAAAGATACGCAGTATTTT. Residues: CASSSGQGKDTQYF. The full variable domain, completed using reference TRBV7-9 and TRBJ2-3, is DTGVSQNPRHKITKRGQNVTFRCDPISEHNRLYWYRQTLGQGPEFLTYFQNEAQLEKSRLLSDRFSAERPKGSFSTLEIQRTEQGDSAMYLCASSSGQGKDTQYFGPGTRLTVL.

This clonotype was seen more than once but under ten times. This rearrangement joins TRBV12-3 or TRBV12-4 to TRBJ2-5; tentative D call: TRBD1 (5 bases). Trimming took off 2 bases at V and 2 bases at J, with 6 bases between the two ends. CDR3 length equals 13 residues. CDR3 in DNA: TGTGCCAGCAGTTTACAGGGACAAGAGACCCAGTACTTC. It translates to CASSLQGQETQYF.

V usage is TRBV9 and J usage is TRBJ2-5, with D tentatively TRBD1 (6 bases). CDR3 length equals 16 residues. The V gene's germline CDR1 is SGDLS and CDR2 YYNGEE. With 0 bases removed from V and 5 bases from J, the gap between germline ends came to 17 bases. For the CDR3, the DNA is TGTGCCAGCAGCGTAGGCCCCTCTACAGGGTTGGAGACCCAGTACTTC. Protein sequence: CASSVGPSTGLETQYF.

Concerning this clonotype itself: With a much larger clone just one base away, this may be a read error. The chain couples TRBV29-1 to TRBJ1-1, with no clear D. Between the trimmed V and J ends, which lost 3 bases and 6 bases, there was a span of 14 bases. CDR1 is SQVTM, CDR2 ANQGSEA, per germline. The CDR3 spans 13 residues. The CDR3 protein is CSVDGQEDAEAFF. CDR3 in DNA: TGCAGCGTTGATGGCCAGGAGGACGCTGAAGCTTTCTTT.

This clonotype appeared many times. The chain carries TRBV2 and TRBJ2-5; maybe TRBD1 (5 bases). V was pared by 9 bases and J by 2 bases, with 7 bases between. Looked up from germline, CDR1 is SNHLY and CDR2 is FYNNEI. There are 11 residues in the CDR3. The CDR3 is CARGVQETQYF. CDR3 DNA sequence: TGTGCCAGAGGGGTTCAAGAGACCCAGTACTTC.